The TCR beta chain described here comes from a study of T cell repertoires in cytomegalovirus infection. Across the study: Recently identified HLA-C-restricted CMV epitopes and well-studied HLA-B-restricted CMV epitopes were used by the study. Carrying CMV and the relevant HLA type showed in public TCR beta signatures.

Study-wide points: Across the ex vivo response, the dominant clonotypes were HLA-C-restricted CMV-specific TCR beta clonotypes. The cumulative frequency of public TCR beta families distinguished individuals who carried CMV together with the relevant HLA.

To note about this clonotype: Its specificity is not known.

TCRdb called the reads again in MiXCR, with one record for every CDR3 protein. The table records about 110,000 distinct CDR3 sequences, around 40% of them present only once. This clonotype was sampled from a human donor in good health (CMV status not recorded). Some clones in this sample may be carry-over from other donors' samples. The sequencing here drew on CD8+ T cells from cultured PBMCs, taken from culture after CMV antigen stimulation.

In DNA, the CDR3 is TGTGCCAGCAGCGTGGGACAGGGGAATCAGCCCCAGCATTTT. This gives the protein CASSVGQGNQPQHF. This chain links TRBV7-1 with TRBJ1-5; 10 bases are a match to TRBD1. TRBV7-1 is designated an ORF whose function remains uncertain. This CDR3 spans 14 amino acids. V dropped 5 bases and J dropped 4; count of bases not matched to a gene: 2.